This T cell receptor beta chain emerged from a study of OX40 agonist ivuxolimab in advanced cancers. Study-wide findings and caveats: By week 6 at 0.1 to 3.0 mg/kg, blood CD4+ and CD8+ T cells had expanded clonally.

About this clone: Its matching antigen is unknown.

The V and J ends lost 2 bases and 3 bases respectively, with 10 bases between them. Per the germline V gene, CDR1 is MNHEY and CDR2 is SVGAGI. This CDR3 spans 14 amino acids. Measured with immunoSEQ multiplex PCR; TCRdb has only the in-frame clones, and not every one. This sample has under 70,000 clones, with roughly 87% found just once. The sequencing here drew on CD4+ or CD8+ T cells sorted from blood, taken in a trial of the OX40 agonist ivuxolimab. This sequence was found in an adult with an advanced solid tumor such as melanoma, head and neck, liver or kidney cancer. The chain recombines TRBV6-5 with TRBJ1-2; D gene unclear. CDR3 loop: CASSYDDGYYGYTF. The CDR3 coding sequence is TGTGCCAGCAGTTACGACGACGGATACTATGGCTACACCTTC.